This T cell receptor beta chain was recovered during a study of CD8 T cells in ankylosing spondylitis. It was by quantitative 5'-RACE with molecular barcodes that TCR beta libraries were made. MiXCR, run by TCRdb on the 5' RACE reads, gives a single entry per CDR3 protein. In the table there are roughly 38,000 distinct CDR3 sequences, 10% of which are singletons. This clonotype was observed many times. Its matching antigen is unknown. The germline V gene encodes CDR1 DFQATT and CDR2 SNEGSKA (reference sequence). The V gene end was trimmed by 5 bases and the J gene end by 3 bases; junction bases not matched to a gene: 11. CDR3 length equals 15 residues. Study-wide findings and caveats: Disease-linked clones were reportedly significantly enriched in matched ankylosing spondylitis synovial fluid. The study identified a TCR beta motif of roughly eight highly homologous variants that appeared characteristic of ankylosing spondylitis blood.

The sequenced sample consisted of blood, either unsorted or a sorted T cell fraction (not recorded which). This rearrangement joins TRBV20-1 to TRBJ2-3; 7 nucleotides line up with TRBD2. The sequence came from a male donor with ankylosing spondylitis or in good health (not recorded which). CDR3: CSAVNRGSGTDTQYF. The CDR3 DNA reads TGCAGTGCTGTTAATCGCGGGAGCGGGACAGATACGCAGTATTTT.